This T cell receptor (beta chain) was sequenced during a study of a mutant IDH1 vaccine in newly diagnosed glioma. The wider study: Among treated patients, roughly 62% were male and about 40% female, and mean age was about 41 years.

The CDR3 contains 14 residues. Trimming removed 9 bases from V and 9 bases from J; junction bases left unmatched: 13. The germline V gene has CDR1 MGHDK and CDR2 SYGVNS. Time point noted: week 23, last vaccination. Each vaccine dose was 300 ug of mutant IDH1 20-mer peptide, with topical imiquimod. The data were produced by immunoSEQ multiplex PCR, yet TCRdb's version contains in-frame clones alone and is incomplete. The sample carries approximately 50,000 clones, 80% to 90% recorded once. About this clone itself: The target antigen is unknown.

J is TRBJ2-1 and V is TRBV25-1, with TRBD2 identical over 8 bases. This TCR was recovered from a man aged 35-49 years with glioma. The specimen comprised PBMCs, sampled from a glioma patient whose treatment included an IDH1 peptide vaccine. The CDR3 is CASQRLAPLGEQFF. Here the CDR3 DNA reads TGTGCCAGTCAAAGACTAGCGCCACTAGGTGAGCAGTTCTTC.